The 26 T cell receptor beta chains presented below share a single source sample, sequenced in a study of CD8+ T cells in alopecia areata. RNA was isolated and reverse transcribed to cDNA, the sequencing template. TCRdb keeps only in-frame clones here, not all; method: immunoSEQ multiplex PCR. The sample shows roughly 150,000 clones, 87% of them seen only once. Sequences were derived from CD8+ T cells sorted from blood, sampled at week 0. All receptors come from a human donor with alopecia areata.

J is TRBJ1-5 and V is TRBV6-5; perhaps TRBD1 as D (6 bases). Trimming stripped 6 bases from V and 3 bases from J, with 12 bases between. Per germline, CDR1 MNHEY and CDR2 SVGAGI. This CDR3 has 14 residues. The CDR3 region has the DNA TGTGCCAGCAGATCACAGGGAATCAATCAGCCCCAGCATTTT. Amino acids: CASRSQGINQPQHF.

The count of this clone is one. The rearrangement uses TRBV4-1 and TRBJ2-1; 11 nucleotides align to TRBD2. Germline values: CDR1 MGHRA, CDR2 YSYEKL. V shed 4 bases and J 4 bases; nucleotides not matched to a gene: 6. There are 16 residues in the CDR3. The CDR3 loop reads CASSRLLAGDYNEQFF. The CDR3 nucleotides are TGCGCCAGCAGCCGTTTACTAGCGGGAGATTACAATGAGCAGTTCTTC.

V gene TRBV29-1 combines with J gene TRBJ2-7; 8 nucleotides match TRBD1. With 3 bases clipped from V and 5 bases from J, the junction kept 6 bases outside the gene matches. There are 13 residues in the CDR3. Germline V gene sequence: CDR1 SQVTM, CDR2 ANQGSEA. The CDR3 DNA sequence: TGCAGCGTTGATACAGGGGGGTACGACGAGCAGTACTTC. Translating gives CSVDTGGYDEQYF.

This sequence joins TRBV7-9 and TRBJ2-3; possibly TRBD2 for D (6 bases). The CDR3 is 15 residues long. Trimming left V 5 bases short and J 0 bases short, with 12 bases between. Per the germline V gene, CDR1 is SEHNR and CDR2 is FQNEAQ (reference sequence). The CDR3 protein is CASSTTRGSTDTQYF. CDR3 nucleotides: TGTGCCAGCAGCACGACTAGGGGAAGCACAGATACGCAGTATTTT.

The chain recombines TRBV13 with TRBJ2-7; TRBD1 matches 12 bases. Germline loops: CDR1 PRHDT, CDR2 FYEKMQ (reference sequence). The CDR3 extends over 17 amino acids. The V gene end was trimmed by 4 bases and the J gene end by 5 bases; junction bases not matched to a gene: 12. CDR3 sequence reads: CASSSNSMGQGANEQYF. Written as DNA, the CDR3 is TGTGCCAGCAGCTCCAACAGCATGGGACAGGGGGCCAACGAGCAGTACTTC.

CDR3 residues: CASSPLAPGSEKLFF. The DNA of the CDR3 is TGCGCCAGCAGTCCCCTAGCCCCAGGGAGTGAAAAACTGTTTTTT. The chain recombines TRBV23-1 with TRBJ1-4; D is perhaps TRBD1 (5 bases). TRBV23-1 qualifies as an ORF whose function is uncertain. The CDR3 contains 15 residues. Trimming shortened V by 4 bases and J by 7 bases, and 16 bases separated the two germline ends.

The chain uses TRBV5-6 and TRBJ2-2; D is uncertain. The CDR3 is 14 amino acids. The V end lost 0 bases, the J end lost 5 bases, and 8 bases lay between the germline ends. Germline V lookup: CDR1 SGHDT, CDR2 YYEEEE. The CDR3 region has the DNA TGTGCCAGCAGCTTGGAGACACCGACCGGGGAGCTGTTTTTT. It specifies CASSLETPTGELFF.

This clone has only one observation. The gene calls are TRBV5-1 and TRBJ1-1, with a possible D match to TRBD1 (5 bases). The CDR3 has 14 residues. Germline assignment: CDR1 SGHRS and CDR2 YFSETQ. With 0 bases removed from V and 1 base from J, the gap between germline ends came to 7 bases. The CDR3 nucleotides read TGCGCCAGCAGCTTGGTTGGGGGGAACACTGAAGCTTTCTTT. Translating gives CASSLVGGNTEAFF. The complete variable domain, with remaining parts taken from reference TRBV5-1 and TRBJ1-1, reads KAGVTQTPRYLIKTRGQQVTLSCSPISGHRSVSWYQQTPGQGLQFLFEYFSETQRNKGNFPGRFSGRQFSNSRSEMNVSTLELGDSALYLCASSLVGGNTEAFFGQGTRLTVV.

The genes are TRBV7-3 and TRBJ2-2, with D unresolved. V was cut by 4 bases and J by 5 bases, with 8 bases left in between. The CDR3 is 13 amino acids. CDR1 is SGHTA and CDR2 is FQGTGA in the germline V gene. This chain's CDR3 is CASSSPGTGELFF. CDR3 coding DNA: TGTGCCAGCAGCTCCCCCGGTACCGGGGAGCTGTTTTTT.

The V call is TRBV9, the J call TRBJ2-7; perhaps TRBD2 as D (5 bases). Germline V gene data show CDR1 as SGDLS and CDR2 as YYNGEE. Trimming left V 4 bases short and J 5 bases short, with 13 bases between. The CDR3 totals 13 residues. CDR3 in DNA: TGTGCCAGCAGCCCCCCAACTAGGCACGAGCAGTACTTC. Encoded protein: CASSPPTRHEQYF.

The chain combines TRBV4-1 with TRBJ1-2, with 12 bases that match TRBD1. The junction had 0 bases not matched to a gene; V was cut back by 3 bases and J by 4 bases. The CDR3 contains 14 residues. Germline CDR1 and CDR2: MGHRA and YSYEKL. CDR3 nucleotides: TGCGCCAGCAGCCAGGGACAGGGGGCCTATGGCTACACCTTC. Its translation is CASSQGQGAYGYTF.

The V call is TRBV23-1, the J call TRBJ1-5; 9 bases match TRBD1. TRBV23-1 belongs to the ORF category, with a function that is uncertain. This CDR3 has 15 amino acids. V dropped 8 bases and J dropped 9; count of bases not matched to a gene: 14. CDR3 nucleotides: TGCGCCAGCCAGGGACAGGGCGGGGGTCGTGGGCCCCAGCATTTT. Translating it yields CASQGQGGGRGPQHF.

This sequence joins TRBV27 and TRBJ1-5; D is undetermined. Looked up from germline, CDR1 is MNHEY and CDR2 is SMNVEV (reference sequence). Trimming removed 2 bases from V and 9 bases from J, with 14 bases in between. The CDR3 covers 14 residues. DNA for the CDR3: TGTGCCAGCAGTTTAACCCCGGATTCAAGGCCCCAGCATTTT. The encoded protein is CASSLTPDSRPQHF.

The gene calls are TRBV11-2 and TRBJ2-1, with TRBD1 matching over 10 bases. Germline CDR1 and CDR2: SGHAT and FQNNGV. V dropped 7 bases and J dropped 3; count of bases not matched to a gene: 9. CDR3 length: 16 amino acids. CDR3 nucleotides: TGTGCCAGCAACCAACCGGGACAGGGGATCTACAATGAGCAGTTCTTC. This sequence encodes CASNQPGQGIYNEQFF.

This chain's CDR3 is CAISELPGTGTGELFF. The DNA for the CDR3 is TGTGCCATCAGTGAGTTGCCCGGGACAGGGACCGGGGAGCTGTTTTTT. The chain links TRBV10-3 to TRBJ2-2; 9 positions agree with TRBD1. V gave up 1 base and J gave up 5 bases; unmatched junction bases: 5. The CDR3 runs to 16 residues. Germline CDR1 reads ENHRY; CDR2 reads SYGVKD.

CDR3 region: CASSYPDEKLFF. Here the CDR3 DNA reads TGTGCCAGCAGTTACCCGGATGAAAAACTGTTTTTT. The chain is built from TRBV6-6 and TRBJ1-4; D not certain. The germline CDR1 and CDR2 sequences are MNHNY and SVGAGI (reference sequence). CDR3 length: 12 residues. The ends were cut back, 2 bases at V and 6 bases at J, with 4 bases in the middle.

J is TRBJ2-5 and V is TRBV11-2, with a weak D call TRBD1 (5 bases). The germline gives CDR1 SGHAT, CDR2 FQNNGV. This CDR3 region has 14 residues. V shed 2 bases and J shed 5 bases, with 12 bases lying between them. CDR3 residues: CASSLNRFGETQYF. CDR3 DNA: TGTGCCAGCAGCTTAAACAGGTTCGGGGAGACCCAGTACTTC.

The chain couples TRBV19 to TRBJ1-3; D unclear. Trimming took off 6 bases at V and 1 base at J, with 13 bases between the two ends. CDR1 and CDR2 from the germline V gene are LNHDA and SQIVND (reference sequence). The CDR3 spans 15 residues. CDR3 in amino acids: CASSAVAASGNTIYF. Here the CDR3 DNA reads TGTGCCAGTAGCGCCGTGGCGGCATCTGGAAACACCATATATTTT.

The chain links TRBV27 to TRBJ2-3; D is undetermined. The CDR3 is made up of 14 amino acids. V dropped 3 bases and J dropped 5 bases, with 12 bases sitting between them. Germline CDR1 reads MNHEY; CDR2 reads SMNVEV (reference sequence). The CDR3 DNA reads as TGTGCCAGCAGTTTTGGCTGGAGTGGAGATACGCAGTATTTT. This sequence encodes CASSFGWSGDTQYF.

The rearrangement joins TRBV15 to TRBJ2-1; TRBD2 matches 11 bases. The CDR3 sequence is 20 residues long. The junction had 17 bases not matched to a gene; V was cut back by 1 base and J by 6 bases. Per germline, CDR1 LNHNV and CDR2 YYDKDF (reference sequence). The CDR3 loop reads CATSRVPLSSGGSASNEQFF. In DNA form, the CDR3 reads TGTGCCACCAGCAGAGTTCCCCTGTCTAGCGGGGGGTCGGCGTCCAATGAGCAGTTCTTC.

The J gene is TRBJ2-7, the V gene TRBV5-5; unclear D gene. The ends were cut back, 4 bases at V and 2 bases at J, with 7 bases in the middle. The CDR3 spans 12 residues. Germline V CDR1 and CDR2: SGHKS, YYEKEE (reference sequence). CDR3 nucleotides: TGTGCCAGCAGCCCCCCGGCCTACGAGCAGTACTTC. Translating gives CASSPPAYEQYF.

CDR3 in DNA: TGTGCCAGCAGCTTAGTCGTTGGTCGCGGGGGATTTGGTGAGCAGTTCTTC. Amino acids: CASSLVVGRGGFGEQFF. The chain carries TRBV7-2 and TRBJ2-1, with TRBD2 matching over 7 bases. The CDR3 contains 17 residues. The V segment lost 1 base and the J segment 9 bases; nucleotides outside the gene matches: 15. Germline CDR1 and CDR2: SGHTA and FQGNSA.

This rearrangement joins TRBV27 to TRBJ2-7, with 11 nucleotides matching TRBD2. The CDR3 is 16 residues long. Germline values: CDR1 MNHEY, CDR2 SMNVEV (reference sequence). V lost 2 bases, J lost 4 bases, and 7 bases stayed unmatched. CDR3 bases: TGTGCCAGCAGTTTACTAGCGGGAGGTAGAGGATACGAGCAGTACTTC. This sequence encodes CASSLLAGGRGYEQYF.

In nucleotides, the CDR3 is TGTGCCAGCAGTTATGGGCCTGTGGCTTTCTTT. It yields the protein CASSYGPVAFF. The rearrangement joins TRBV6-5 to TRBJ1-1; the D is unclear. This CDR3 comprises 11 residues. CDR1 and CDR2 (germline): MNHEY, SVGAGI. V dropped 3 bases and J dropped 11 bases, with 10 bases sitting between them.

The rearrangement joins TRBV13 to TRBJ2-3, with 7 bases lining up with TRBD2. This CDR3 is built from 15 residues. The germline gives CDR1 PRHDT, CDR2 FYEKMQ (reference sequence). Unmatched junction bases numbered 4, after V lost 1 base and J lost 3 bases. The CDR3 region has the DNA TGTGCCAGCAGCTTAGTGAGCGGGGCAACAGATACGCAGTATTTT. It encodes CASSLVSGATDTQYF.

This sequence joins TRBV10-3 and TRBJ2-7; no clear D. The germline V and J ends were trimmed by 0 bases and 0 bases, with 15 bases remaining between them. CDR1 is ENHRY and CDR2 is SYGVKD in the germline V gene. CDR3 length: 17 amino acids. The CDR3 loop reads CAISESDGSTTSYEQYF. CDR3 nucleotide sequence: TGTGCCATCAGTGAGTCGGACGGTAGCACAACCTCCTACGAGCAGTACTTC.